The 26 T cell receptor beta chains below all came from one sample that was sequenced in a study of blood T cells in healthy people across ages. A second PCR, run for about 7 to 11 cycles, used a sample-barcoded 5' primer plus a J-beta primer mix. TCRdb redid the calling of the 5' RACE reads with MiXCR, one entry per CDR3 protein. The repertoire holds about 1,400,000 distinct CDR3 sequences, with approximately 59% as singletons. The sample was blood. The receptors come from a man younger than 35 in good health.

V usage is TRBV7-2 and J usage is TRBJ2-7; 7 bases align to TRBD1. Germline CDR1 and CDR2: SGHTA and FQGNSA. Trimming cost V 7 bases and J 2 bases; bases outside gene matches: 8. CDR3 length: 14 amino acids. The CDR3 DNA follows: TGTGCCAGCATCCCCGGGACAGCTCCCTACGAGCAGTACTTC. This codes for CASIPGTAPYEQYF.

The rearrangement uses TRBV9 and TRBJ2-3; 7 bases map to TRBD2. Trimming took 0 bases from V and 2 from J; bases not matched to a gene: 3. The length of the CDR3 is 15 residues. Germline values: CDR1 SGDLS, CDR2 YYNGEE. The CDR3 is CASSVGTRTTDTQYF. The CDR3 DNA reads TGTGCCAGCAGCGTAGGGACTAGAACCACAGATACGCAGTATTTT.

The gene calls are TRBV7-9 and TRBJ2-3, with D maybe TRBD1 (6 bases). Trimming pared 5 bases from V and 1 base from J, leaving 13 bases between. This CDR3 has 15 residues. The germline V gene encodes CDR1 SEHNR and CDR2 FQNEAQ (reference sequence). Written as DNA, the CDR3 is TGTGCCAGCAGCCCGTGGCCAGGGGGCACAGATACGCAGTATTTT. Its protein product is CASSPWPGGTDTQYF.

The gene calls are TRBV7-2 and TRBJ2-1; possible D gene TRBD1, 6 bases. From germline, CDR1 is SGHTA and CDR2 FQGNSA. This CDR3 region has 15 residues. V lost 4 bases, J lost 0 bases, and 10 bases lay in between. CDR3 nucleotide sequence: TGTGCCAGCAGCTACGGACAGCTCTCCTACAATGAGCAGTTCTTC. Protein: CASSYGQLSYNEQFF.

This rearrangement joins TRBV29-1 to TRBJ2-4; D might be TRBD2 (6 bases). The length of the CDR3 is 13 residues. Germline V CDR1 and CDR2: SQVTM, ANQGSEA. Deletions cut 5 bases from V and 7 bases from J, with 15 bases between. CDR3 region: CSVLRGLGNIQYF. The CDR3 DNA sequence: TGCAGCGTTCTTAGGGGACTGGGGAACATTCAGTACTTC.

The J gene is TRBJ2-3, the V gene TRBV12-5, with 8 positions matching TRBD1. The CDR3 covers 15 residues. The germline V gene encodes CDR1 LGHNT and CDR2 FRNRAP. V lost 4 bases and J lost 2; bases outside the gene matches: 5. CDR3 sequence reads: CASGSDRASTDTQYF. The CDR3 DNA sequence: TGTGCTAGTGGTTCGGACAGGGCCTCCACAGATACGCAGTATTTT.

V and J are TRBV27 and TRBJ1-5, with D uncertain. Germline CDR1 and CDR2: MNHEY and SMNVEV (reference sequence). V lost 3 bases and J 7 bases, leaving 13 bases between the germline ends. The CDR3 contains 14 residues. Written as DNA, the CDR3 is TGTGCCAGCAGTTTGGGGTTGAGAGGACAGCCCCAGCATTTT. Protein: CASSLGLRGQPQHF.

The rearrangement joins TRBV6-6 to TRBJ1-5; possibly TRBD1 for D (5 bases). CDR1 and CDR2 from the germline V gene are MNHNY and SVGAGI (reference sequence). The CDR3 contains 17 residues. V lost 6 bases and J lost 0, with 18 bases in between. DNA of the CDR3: TGTGCCAGCAGCCTAGGGAGGGGAGGGGATAGCAATCAGCCCCAGCATTTT. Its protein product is CASSLGRGGDSNQPQHF.

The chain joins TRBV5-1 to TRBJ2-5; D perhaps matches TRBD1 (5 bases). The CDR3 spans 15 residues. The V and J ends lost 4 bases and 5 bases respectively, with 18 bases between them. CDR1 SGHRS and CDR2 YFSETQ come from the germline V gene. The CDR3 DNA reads TGCGCCAGCAGCGTAACCTCAGGGTTCGGGGAGACCCAGTACTTC. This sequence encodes CASSVTSGFGETQYF. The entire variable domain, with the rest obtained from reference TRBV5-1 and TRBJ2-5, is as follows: KAGVTQTPRYLIKTRGQQVTLSCSPISGHRSVSWYQQTPGQGLQFLFEYFSETQRNKGNFPGRFSGRQFSNSRSEMNVSTLELGDSALYLCASSVTSGFGETQYFGPGTRLLVL.

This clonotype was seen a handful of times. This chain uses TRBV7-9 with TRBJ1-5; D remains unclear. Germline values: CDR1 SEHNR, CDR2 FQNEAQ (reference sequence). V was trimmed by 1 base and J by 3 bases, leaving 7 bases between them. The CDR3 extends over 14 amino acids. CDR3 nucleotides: TGTGCCAGCAGCTTAGGAGGCGTCAATCAGCCCCAGCATTTT. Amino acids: CASSLGGVNQPQHF.

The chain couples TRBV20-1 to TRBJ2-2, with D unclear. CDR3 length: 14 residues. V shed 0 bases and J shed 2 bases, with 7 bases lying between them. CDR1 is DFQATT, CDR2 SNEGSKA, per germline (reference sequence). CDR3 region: CSAREGINTGELFF. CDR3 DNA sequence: TGCAGTGCTAGAGAGGGGATAAACACCGGGGAGCTGTTTTTT.

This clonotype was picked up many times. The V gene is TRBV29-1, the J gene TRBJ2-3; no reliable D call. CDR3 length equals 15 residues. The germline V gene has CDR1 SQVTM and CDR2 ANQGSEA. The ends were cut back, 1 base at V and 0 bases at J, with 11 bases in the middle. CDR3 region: CSVEAWAESTDTQYF. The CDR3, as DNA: TGCAGCGTTGAAGCATGGGCGGAAAGCACAGATACGCAGTATTTT.

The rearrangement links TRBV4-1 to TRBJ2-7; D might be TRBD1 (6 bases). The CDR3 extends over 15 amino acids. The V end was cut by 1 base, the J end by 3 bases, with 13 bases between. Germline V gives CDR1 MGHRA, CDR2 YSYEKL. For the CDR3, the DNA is TGCGCCAGCAGCCAAGGCCGGGACACGGGCTACGAGCAGTACTTC. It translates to CASSQGRDTGYEQYF.

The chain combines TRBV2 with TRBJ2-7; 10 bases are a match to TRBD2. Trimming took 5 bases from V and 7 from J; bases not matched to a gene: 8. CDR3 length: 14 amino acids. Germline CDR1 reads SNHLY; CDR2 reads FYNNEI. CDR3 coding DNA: TGTGCCAGCAGTAGCGGGGGGGCCTACAATGAGCAGTACTTC. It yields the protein CASSSGGAYNEQYF.

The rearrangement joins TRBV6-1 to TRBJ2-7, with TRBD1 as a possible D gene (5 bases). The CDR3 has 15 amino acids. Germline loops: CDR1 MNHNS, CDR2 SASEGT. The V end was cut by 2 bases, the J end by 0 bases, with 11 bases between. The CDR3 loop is CASSEYPTASYEQYF. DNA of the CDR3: TGTGCCAGCAGTGAATATCCGACAGCCTCCTACGAGCAGTACTTC.

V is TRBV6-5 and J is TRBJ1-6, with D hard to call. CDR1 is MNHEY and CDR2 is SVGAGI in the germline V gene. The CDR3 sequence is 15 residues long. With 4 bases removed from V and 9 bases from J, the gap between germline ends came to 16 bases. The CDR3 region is CASSSLGPFGSPLHF. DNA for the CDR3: TGTGCCAGCAGTTCTTTAGGGCCGTTTGGTTCACCCCTCCACTTT.

CDR3 sequence: CASSPKTGTSGGPGRETDTQYF. For the CDR3, the DNA is TGTGCCAGCAGCCCAAAAACCGGGACTAGCGGGGGGCCCGGCAGGGAGACAGATACGCAGTATTTT. V gene TRBV3-1 combines with J gene TRBJ2-3, with 15 bases that match TRBD2. This CDR3 contains 22 residues. Germline-derived CDR1 and CDR2 are LGHDT and YNNKEL (reference sequence). The trim removed 4 bases at V and 3 bases at J, leaving 20 bases unmatched.

The CDR3 protein is CASTRGRNTEAFF. The CDR3 DNA follows: TGTGCCAGCACCCGAGGGCGGAACACTGAAGCTTTCTTT. V gene TRBV27 combines with J gene TRBJ1-1; no clear D. The germline CDR1 and CDR2 sequences are MNHEY and SMNVEV (reference sequence). Deletions cut 7 bases from V and 1 base from J, with 10 bases between. The CDR3 totals 13 residues.

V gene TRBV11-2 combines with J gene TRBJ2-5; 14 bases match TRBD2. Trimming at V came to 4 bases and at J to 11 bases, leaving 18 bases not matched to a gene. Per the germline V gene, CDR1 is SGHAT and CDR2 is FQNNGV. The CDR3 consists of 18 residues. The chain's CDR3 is CASSSRTSGGYSYNEQYF. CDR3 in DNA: TGTGCCAGCAGCTCTAGGACTAGCGGGGGGTACTCCTACAATGAGCAGTACTTC.

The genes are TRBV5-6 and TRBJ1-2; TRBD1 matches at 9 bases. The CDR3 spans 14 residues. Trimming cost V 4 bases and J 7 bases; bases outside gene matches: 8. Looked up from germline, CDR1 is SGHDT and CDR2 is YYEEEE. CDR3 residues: CASSTLQGAGGYTF. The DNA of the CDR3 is TGTGCCAGCAGCACCCTACAGGGGGCGGGTGGCTACACCTTC. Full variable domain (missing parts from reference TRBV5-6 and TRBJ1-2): DAGVTQSPTHLIKTRGQQVTLRCSPKSGHDTVSWYQQALGQGPQFIFQYYEEEERQRGNFPDRFSGHQFPNYSSELNVNALLLGDSALYLCASSTLQGAGGYTFGSGTRLTVV.

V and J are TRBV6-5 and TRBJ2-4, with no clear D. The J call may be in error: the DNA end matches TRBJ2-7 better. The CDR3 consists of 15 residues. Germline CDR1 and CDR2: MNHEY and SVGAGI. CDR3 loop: CASSYSAVPLHEQYF. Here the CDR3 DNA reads TGTGCCAGCAGTTACTCCGCGGTTCCCCTCCACGAGCAGTACTTC.

The CDR3, as DNA: TGTGCCAGCAGTTCAATAGCGGGGGGGCATGCAACCTACAATGAGCAGTTCTTC. This sequence encodes CASSSIAGGHATYNEQFF. This sequence joins TRBV28 and TRBJ2-1; 11 nucleotides line up with TRBD2. Losses at the gene ends were 4 bases for V and 2 bases for J; bases not matched to a gene: 10. This CDR3 has 18 amino acids. Germline assignment: CDR1 MDHEN and CDR2 SYDVKM.

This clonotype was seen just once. The CDR3: CSATNPLTSVYNEQFF. In nucleotides, the CDR3 is TGCAGTGCTACGAATCCCCTAACTAGCGTCTACAATGAGCAGTTCTTC. The rearrangement links TRBV20-1 to TRBJ2-1; 7 bases align to TRBD2. CDR3 length: 16 residues. J was trimmed by 3 bases and V by 4 bases; bases with no gene match: 12. Germline CDR1 is DFQATT and CDR2 is SNEGSKA (reference sequence).

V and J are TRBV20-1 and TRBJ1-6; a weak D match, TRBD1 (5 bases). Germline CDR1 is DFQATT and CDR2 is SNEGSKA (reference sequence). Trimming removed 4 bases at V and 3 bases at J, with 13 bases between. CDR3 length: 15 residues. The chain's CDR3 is CSATARGDYNSPLHF. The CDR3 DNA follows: TGCAGTGCTACCGCCCGGGGGGACTATAATTCACCCCTCCACTTT.

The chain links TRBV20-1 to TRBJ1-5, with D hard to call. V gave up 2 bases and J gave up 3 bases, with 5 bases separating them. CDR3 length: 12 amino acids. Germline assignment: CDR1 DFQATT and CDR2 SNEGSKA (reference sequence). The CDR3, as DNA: TGCAGTGCTAGACCCACCAATCAGCCCCAGCATTTT. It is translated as CSARPTNQPQHF.

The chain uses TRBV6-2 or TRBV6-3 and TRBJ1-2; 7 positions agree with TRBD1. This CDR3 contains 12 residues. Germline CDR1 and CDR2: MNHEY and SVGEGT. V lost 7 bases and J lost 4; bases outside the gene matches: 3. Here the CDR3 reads CASTAGGYGYTF. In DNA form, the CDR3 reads TGTGCCAGCACCGCAGGGGGCTATGGCTACACCTTC.